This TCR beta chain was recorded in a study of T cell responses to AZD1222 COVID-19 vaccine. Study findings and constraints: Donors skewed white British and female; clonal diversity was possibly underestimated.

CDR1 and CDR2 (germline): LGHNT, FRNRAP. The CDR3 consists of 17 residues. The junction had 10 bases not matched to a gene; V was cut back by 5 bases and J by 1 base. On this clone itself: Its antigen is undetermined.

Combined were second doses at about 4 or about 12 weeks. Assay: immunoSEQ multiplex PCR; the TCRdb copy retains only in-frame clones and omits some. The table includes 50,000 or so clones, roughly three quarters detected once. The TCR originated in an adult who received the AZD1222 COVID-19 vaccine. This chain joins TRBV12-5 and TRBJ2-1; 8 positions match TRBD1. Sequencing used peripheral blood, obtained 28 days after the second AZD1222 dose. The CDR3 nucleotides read TGTGCTAGTGGTAGGGGGACAGGACACCCATCCTACAATGAGCAGTTCTTC. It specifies CASGRGTGHPSYNEQFF.